A selection of T cell receptor beta chains follows, all from one sample in a study of human T cells and chemical hapten exposure. TCRdb analysed the RACE reads with MiXCR anew, one entry per CDR3 protein. The table lists some 400,000 distinct CDR3 sequences, around 5% of them singletons. The specimen was whole blood, collected in connection with sensitization to the hapten diphenylcyclopropenone (DPC). Source of these receptors: a woman between 45 and 65 years old with alopecia areata. Some clones in this sample may be carry-over from other donors' samples. Each CDR3 is given with its conserved first and last residue. The D gene is left open where the match is weak. Clone size is shown for a subset of rows, as once, few, many or a class of expanded clone.

v_gene,abundance,j_gene,d_gene,CDR3aa,CDR3nt
TRBV7-8,many,TRBJ2-7,NA,CASSLVLAELRYF,TGTGCCAGCAGCTTAGTGCTTGCCGAGCTTCGGTACTTC
TRBV20-1,NA,TRBJ2-6,NA,CSARGFGANVLTF,TGCAGTGCTAGGGGGTTTGGGGCCAACGTCCTGACTTTC
TRBV5-1,many,TRBJ2-3,NA,CASSTARDTQYF,TGCGCCAGCAGCACCGCTCGAGATACGCAGTATTTT
TRBV18,many,TRBJ1-2,NA,CASSPTPNPNYGYTF,TGTGCCAGCTCACCGACCCCGAACCCTAACTATGGCTACACCTTC
TRBV6-2/TRBV6-3,many,TRBJ1-1,NA,CASSIPPMNTEAFF,TGTGCCAGCAGCATACCACCTATGAACACTGAAGCTTTCTTT
TRBV6-5,many,TRBJ2-1,NA,CASSYSDQRLNNEQFF,TGTGCCAGCAGTTACTCGGATCAGAGACTTAACAATGAGCAGTTCTTC
TRBV9,NA,TRBJ2-5,TRBD2,CASSLRALAGGETQYF,TGTGCCAGCAGCCTCCGAGCTCTAGCGGGAGGAGAGACCCAGTACTTC
TRBV29-1,few,TRBJ2-5,NA,CSVRPRARVETQYF,TGCAGCGTACGGCCCAGGGCGCGGGTGGAGACCCAGTACTTC
TRBV30,few,TRBJ1-1,NA,CAWRKLGGISTEAFF,TGTGCCTGGAGGAAGTTAGGGGGGATTAGCACTGAAGCTTTCTTT
TRBV20-1,few,TRBJ2-5,TRBD1,CSARGRPGGETQYF,TGCAGTGCTAGAGGGCGGCCAGGGGGCGAGACCCAGTACTTC
TRBV7-9,many,TRBJ2-1,NA,CASSSRTYNEQFF,TGTGCCAGCAGCTCCCGGACTTACAATGAGCAGTTCTTC
TRBV12-5,NA,TRBJ2-3,NA,CASGLVRLGFVDTQYF,TGTGCTAGTGGTTTGGTAAGACTAGGGTTCGTAGATACGCAGTATTTT
TRBV10-3,NA,TRBJ2-5,NA,CAIGRGQETQYF,TGTGCCATCGGACGGGGGCAAGAGACCCAGTACTTC
TRBV27,many,TRBJ1-2,TRBD1,CASSLLPPTGEYGYTF,TGTGCCAGCAGTTTATTACCCCCTACAGGGGAGTATGGCTACACCTTC
TRBV6-5,NA,TRBJ1-3,NA,CASTTGLPSGNTIYF,TGTGCCAGCACCACGGGCCTTCCCTCTGGAAACACCATATATTTT
TRBV20-1,few,TRBJ2-1,TRBD1,CSPGQVSAEQFF,TGCAGCCCAGGACAGGTCTCGGCTGAGCAGTTCTTC
TRBV11-2,NA,TRBJ2-1,NA,CASRPIRDSPYNEQFF,TGTGCCAGCAGACCCATCCGGGACTCCCCCTACAATGAGCAGTTCTTC
TRBV7-6,few,TRBJ2-7,TRBD1,CASSSNRGDEQYF,TGTGCCAGCAGCTCCAACAGGGGTGACGAGCAGTACTTC
TRBV7-2,NA,TRBJ2-3,NA,CASSAVGRRKDTQYF,TGTGCCAGCAGCGCGGTCGGCCGGCGGAAAGATACGCAGTATTTT
TRBV20-1,NA,TRBJ1-5,NA,CSARALNQPQHF,TGCAGTGCTAGAGCCCTCAATCAGCCCCAGCATTTT
TRBV12-3/TRBV12-4,many,TRBJ2-1,TRBD2,CASSFLQGLPYNEQFF,TGTGCCAGCAGTTTTCTCCAGGGACTACCATACAATGAGCAGTTCTTC
TRBV6-6,few,TRBJ2-3,NA,CASSYRRAAPHQDTQYF,TGTGCCAGCAGTTACAGGCGGGCGGCGCCCCACCAGGATACGCAGTATTTT
TRBV20-1,NA,TRBJ1-4,NA,CSASHNEKLFF,TGCAGTGCTAGCCATAATGAAAAACTGTTTTTT
TRBV4-1,NA,TRBJ2-2,TRBD1,CASSQDRTGSAGELFF,TGCGCCAGCAGCCAAGATAGGACAGGGAGCGCCGGGGAGCTGTTTTTT
TRBV20-1,many,TRBJ1-4,NA,CSATGPASEKLFF,TGCAGTGCCACGGGACCCGCTTCTGAAAAACTGTTTTTT